This T cell receptor (beta chain) is from a study of PD-L1 blockade in urothelial cancer. Study summary: Prior chemotherapy regimens per patient numbered 0 to 3. At 3 weeks (second dose) and 6 weeks after starting treatment, blood was analyzed.

Clones were read by immunoSEQ multiplex PCR, and TCRdb kept only the in-frame ones, dropping some. The table shows just under 30,000 clones, with approximately 87% occurring only once. CDR3 length: 12 residues. The V end lost 8 bases, the J end lost 3 bases, and 11 bases lay between the germline ends. Germline lookup yields CDR1 MDHEN and CDR2 SYDVKM. The origin of this receptor is a man aged 45-65 years with urothelial cancer. This specimen consisted of PBMCs, obtained around atezolizumab (anti-PD-L1) treatment. This rearrangement joins TRBV28 to TRBJ2-7; no clear D gene. The CDR3, as DNA: TGTGCCAGCCTCTCCGGGTTCTACGAGCAGTACTTC. It is translated as CASLSGFYEQYF.